The TCR beta chain described here comes from a study of Graves' ophthalmopathy and Graves' hyperthyroidism. About this clonotype: The antigen is unknown.

The TCR beta CDR3 regions underwent amplification from RNA transcripts. The workflow started with a first-round RT-PCR run with HTBI primers and then moved on to a second-round multiplex PCR. Each CDR3 protein is one row after TCRdb ran MiXCR on the multiplex PCR reads. Of over 650,000 distinct CDR3 sequences in the sample, about 40% are singletons; the top ten hold over 2.5%. General study results and limits: Its predictions of ophthalmopathy progression gave the model 60% to 71% sensitivity and roughly 72% specificity.

Germline CDR1 SQVTM, CDR2 ANQGSEA. The CDR3 is made up of 15 amino acids. Trimming removed 1 base from V and 2 bases from J; junction bases left unmatched: 1. The V and J genes are TRBV29-1 and TRBJ2-2; 10 nucleotides match TRBD1. The specimen was peripheral blood. The clonotype originates from an adult man with Graves' ophthalmopathy. The CDR3 region has the DNA TGCAGCGTTGAAGGGACAGGGGGAAACACCGGGGAGCTGTTTTTT. Translation: CSVEGTGGNTGELFF.